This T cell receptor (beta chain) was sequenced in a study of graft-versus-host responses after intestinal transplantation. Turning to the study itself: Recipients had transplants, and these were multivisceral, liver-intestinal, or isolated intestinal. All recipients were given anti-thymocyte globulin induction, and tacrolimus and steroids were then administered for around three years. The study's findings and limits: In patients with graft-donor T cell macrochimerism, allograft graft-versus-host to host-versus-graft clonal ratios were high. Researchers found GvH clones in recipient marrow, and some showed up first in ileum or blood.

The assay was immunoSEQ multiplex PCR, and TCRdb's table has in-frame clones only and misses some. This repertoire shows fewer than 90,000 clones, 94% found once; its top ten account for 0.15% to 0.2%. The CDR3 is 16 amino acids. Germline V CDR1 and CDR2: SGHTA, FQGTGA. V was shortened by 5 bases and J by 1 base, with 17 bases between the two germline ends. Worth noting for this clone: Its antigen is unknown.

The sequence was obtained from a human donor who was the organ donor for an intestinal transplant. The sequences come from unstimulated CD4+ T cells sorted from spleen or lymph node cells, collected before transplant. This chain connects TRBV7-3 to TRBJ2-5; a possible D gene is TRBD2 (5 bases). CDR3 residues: CASSPSGLAGQETQYF. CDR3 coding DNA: TGTGCCAGCAGCCCCTCGGGTTTGGCGGGCCAAGAGACCCAGTACTTC.